The 32 T cell receptor beta chains below all came from one sample that was sequenced in a study of blood T cells in healthy people across ages. A second roughly 6 to 11 cycle PCR used barcoded and J-beta primers. TCRdb reprocessed the 5' RACE reads with MiXCR, giving one entry per CDR3 protein. The table lists 1,500,000 or so distinct CDR3 sequences, 59% of them singletons. The sequenced material came from blood. These receptors originate from a young man in good health.

The chain recombines TRBV20-1 with TRBJ2-7, with D unresolved. Per the germline V gene, CDR1 is DFQATT and CDR2 is SNEGSKA (reference sequence). Trimming cost V 1 base and J 4 bases, with 20 bases left between them. The CDR3 consists of 16 residues. CDR3 residues: CSARVRPSPGRYEQYF. CDR3 nucleotides: TGCAGTGCTAGAGTTAGACCCAGTCCTGGGCGGTACGAGCAGTACTTC.

V gene TRBV29-1 combines with J gene TRBJ2-7, with D perhaps TRBD1 or TRBD2 (5 bases each). Per germline, CDR1 SQVTM and CDR2 ANQGSEA. The germline V and J ends were trimmed by 4 bases and 2 bases, with 12 bases remaining between them. The CDR3 has 13 amino acids. CDR3 in amino acids: CSVVRGPTYEQYF. The DNA for the CDR3 is TGCAGCGTTGTGAGGGGACCCACCTACGAGCAGTACTTC.

With respect to this clonotype: A clone one base away is much larger, so this may be a read error. This chain joins TRBV7-8 and TRBJ2-7; D perhaps matches TRBD1 (5 bases). The J call is in doubt because the DNA end fits TRBJ2-4 better. The CDR3 has 12 residues. Germline assignment: CDR1 SGHVS and CDR2 FQNEAQ. DNA of the CDR3: TGTGCCAGCAACTTAGCAGGGAACATTCAGTACTTC. It translates to CASNLAGNIQYF.

The rearrangement uses TRBV6-6 and TRBJ2-5, with D unresolved. This CDR3 has 14 residues. Germline V lookup: CDR1 MNHNY, CDR2 SVGAGI (reference sequence). V was clipped by 7 bases and J by 5 bases, with 17 bases between them. Written as DNA, the CDR3 is TGTGCCAGCAAAATTTCCTCCCTCGGGGAGACCCAGTACTTC. This sequence encodes CASKISSLGETQYF.

The chain combines TRBV20-1 with TRBJ2-5; TRBD2 matches 7 bases. In germline, CDR1 is DFQATT, CDR2 SNEGSKA (reference sequence). This CDR3 comprises 15 residues. V dropped 5 bases and J dropped 11; count of bases not matched to a gene: 20. CDR3 loop: CSADSLGTTQWEQYF. In DNA, the CDR3 is TGCAGTGCTGACTCCCTAGGGACTACCCAGTGGGAGCAGTACTTC.

The J gene is TRBJ2-7, the V gene TRBV6-2 or TRBV6-3; D gene unclear. The end of the DNA aligns better with TRBJ2-5, so the J call may be wrong. CDR1 and CDR2 from the germline V gene are MNHEY and SVGEGT. The CDR3 sequence is 14 residues long. The DNA for the CDR3 is TGTGCCAGCAGGTACCTACGAGTCGGGGAGACCCAGTACTTC. This gives the protein CASRYLRVGETQYF.

The chain uses TRBV6-1 and TRBJ1-1; D remains unclear. V was pared by 7 bases and J by 9 bases, with 21 bases between. Germline V CDR1 and CDR2: MNHNS, SASEGT. CDR3 length equals 14 residues. CDR3 amino acids: CASKEGDLTPKAFF. The CDR3 nucleotides read TGTGCCAGCAAGGAGGGAGACCTTACACCTAAAGCTTTCTTT.

This clonotype was recorded a few times. CDR3 nucleotide sequence: TGTGCCAGCAGCCCCCGGACTAGCGGGAGTCGAGAGCAGTACTTC. This gives the protein CASSPRTSGSREQYF. This chain connects TRBV7-2 to TRBJ2-7, with 13 bases aligning to TRBD2. V was pared by 5 bases and J by 7 bases, with 8 bases of the junction left unmatched. Germline values: CDR1 SGHTA, CDR2 FQGNSA. This CDR3 has 15 amino acids. The whole variable domain, remainder taken from reference TRBV7-2 and TRBJ2-7, is GAGVSQSPSNKVTEKGKDVELRCDPISGHTALYWYRQSLGQGLEFLIYFQGNSAPDKSGLPSDRFSAERTGGSVSTLTIQRTQQEDSAVYLCASSPRTSGSREQYFGPGTRLTVT.

V and J are TRBV7-2 and TRBJ1-2; D is unresolved. Germline CDR1 SGHTA, CDR2 FQGNSA. This CDR3 has 15 amino acids. Trimming removed 1 base at V and 5 bases at J, with 14 bases between. The CDR3 sequence is CASSLVLGEPYGYTF. The CDR3 coding sequence is TGTGCCAGCAGCTTAGTGCTCGGAGAACCTTATGGCTACACCTTC.

This clonotype came up a few times. J is TRBJ2-4 and V is TRBV27; 7 nucleotides line up with TRBD2. CDR1 is MNHEY, CDR2 SMNVEV, per germline (reference sequence). There are 16 residues in the CDR3. J lost 6 bases, V lost 3 bases, and 11 bases had no gene match. The CDR3 loop reads CASSFGASGGRNIQYF. The CDR3 nucleotides read TGTGCCAGCAGTTTCGGGGCTAGCGGAGGACGAAACATTCAGTACTTC.

This clonotype was observed a few times. The chain recombines TRBV15 with TRBJ1-4; D not resolved. The CDR3 is 16 amino acids. Per germline, CDR1 LNHNV and CDR2 YYDKDF (reference sequence). Trimming pared 0 bases from V and 5 bases from J, leaving 13 bases between. The CDR3 loop reads CATSRDSGRPNEKLFF. DNA of the CDR3: TGTGCCACCAGCAGAGATTCCGGCAGACCGAATGAAAAACTGTTTTTT.

The chain uses TRBV27 and TRBJ2-1; the D gene is possibly TRBD2 (5 bases). CDR1 and CDR2 from the germline V gene are MNHEY and SMNVEV (reference sequence). The CDR3 has 16 amino acids. V was clipped by 5 bases and J by 0 bases, with 14 bases between them. The CDR3, as DNA: TGTGCCAGCAGTCCATGGACTCAAAGCTCCTACAATGAGCAGTTCTTC. Residues: CASSPWTQSSYNEQFF.

V is TRBV6-5 and J is TRBJ2-5, with D tentatively TRBD2 (5 bases). The closer fit of TRBJ2-7 to the DNA end suggests the J call may be wrong. Germline CDR1 and CDR2: MNHEY and SVGAGI. The CDR3 extends over 14 amino acids. CDR3: CASSDREDPYEQYF. CDR3 in DNA: TGTGCCAGCAGTGATCGGGAAGACCCCTACGAGCAGTACTTC.

This rearrangement joins TRBV12-3 or TRBV12-4 to TRBJ2-3, with a possible D match to TRBD1 (6 bases). This CDR3 has 16 residues. V shed 0 bases and J shed 6 bases, with 16 bases lying between them. For the CDR3, the DNA is TGTGCCAGCAGTTTAGCGCGCCGGTCCCAGGGGGATACGCAGTATTTT. The encoded protein is CASSLARRSQGDTQYF.

The rearrangement links TRBV19 to TRBJ2-5, with D hard to call. There are 11 residues in the CDR3. CDR1 is LNHDA, CDR2 SQIVND, per germline (reference sequence). Trimming took off 9 bases at V and 1 base at J, with 6 bases between the two ends. In nucleotides, the CDR3 is TGTGCCAGGAAGGTCCAAGAGACCCAGTACTTC. It is translated as CARKVQETQYF.

This chain connects TRBV20-1 to TRBJ1-1; the D is unclear. The CDR3 covers 10 residues. Germline loops: CDR1 DFQATT, CDR2 SNEGSKA (reference sequence). The CDR3 protein is CREKNTEAFF. Here the CDR3 DNA reads TGCCGCGAAAAGAACACTGAAGCTTTCTTT.

This clonotype was counted between two and nine times. The chain links TRBV20-1 to TRBJ2-7; D not certain. The length of the CDR3 is 13 residues. Germline V gene sequence: CDR1 DFQATT, CDR2 SNEGSKA (reference sequence). Trimming took 3 bases from V and 3 from J, leaving 12 bases between them. The CDR3 DNA sequence: TGCAGTGCTAGGGATAATCCCCGCTACGAGCAGTACTTC. Its protein product is CSARDNPRYEQYF.

This clonotype was counted between two and nine times. The chain recombines TRBV27 with TRBJ2-5; TRBD1 might be the D (6 bases). CDR3 length: 12 residues. V was pared by 8 bases and J by 2 bases, with 9 bases between. Germline V gene lookup returns CDR1 MNHEY and CDR2 SMNVEV (reference sequence). CDR3 sequence: CASGTPQETQYF. DNA of the CDR3: TGTGCCAGCGGGACACCTCAAGAGACCCAGTACTTC.

This chain joins TRBV4-3 and TRBJ1-6, with 7 bases identical to TRBD1. The CDR3 extends over 17 amino acids. The germline V gene encodes CDR1 LGHNA and CDR2 YSLEER. The trim removed 4 bases at V and 6 bases at J, leaving 12 bases unmatched. CDR3 amino acids: CASSLETGQLFNSPLHF. In DNA, the CDR3 is TGCGCCAGCAGCCTTGAAACGGGACAGCTTTTTAATTCACCCCTCCACTTT.

This chain uses TRBV12-3 or TRBV12-4 with TRBJ1-1; a possible D gene is TRBD1 (6 bases). CDR3 size: 13 residues. Trimming cost V 1 base and J 6 bases, with 9 bases left between them. CDR3 nucleotides: TGTGCCAGCAGTTTAGGGACAGCCCCTGAAGCTTTCTTT. Amino acids: CASSLGTAPEAFF.

This clonotype was seen a few times. The chain carries TRBV30 and TRBJ1-6, with D perhaps TRBD1 (5 bases). Trimming stripped 3 bases from V and 7 bases from J, with 10 bases between. This CDR3 spans 13 amino acids. Germline V gene data show CDR1 as GTSNPN and CDR2 as SVGIG (reference sequence). The DNA for the CDR3 is TGTGCCTGGAGGGGGACCAACAATTCACCCCTCCACTTT. Translated: CAWRGTNNSPLHF.

V gene TRBV12-3 or TRBV12-4 combines with J gene TRBJ2-3, with D possibly being TRBD1 or TRBD2 (5 bases each). This CDR3 is 15 amino acids long. The germline V and J ends were trimmed by 6 bases and 2 bases, with 15 bases remaining between them. The CDR3 DNA sequence: TGTGCCAGCAGAGCCGGGACCTGGGCCACAGATACGCAGTATTTT. It is translated as CASRAGTWATDTQYF.

This clonotype appeared a few times. The V and J genes are TRBV30 and TRBJ1-4, with D perhaps TRBD1 (5 bases). Germline CDR1 and CDR2: GTSNPN and SVGIG (reference sequence). With 4 bases removed from V and 5 bases from J, the gap between germline ends came to 11 bases. The CDR3 sequence is 13 residues long. CDR3 DNA: TGTGCCTGGAACCGGGGGGGAAATGAAAAACTGTTTTTT. This sequence encodes CAWNRGGNEKLFF.

This clonotype appeared once. The rearrangement links TRBV28 to TRBJ2-7, with 12 bases that match TRBD2. This CDR3 is built from 16 residues. With V trimmed by 5 bases and J by 3 bases, 8 bases remained unmatched. Germline V gene data show CDR1 as MDHEN and CDR2 as SYDVKM. CDR3 loop: CASSLPTSGGSYEQYF. DNA of the CDR3: TGTGCCAGCAGTCTACCTACTAGCGGGGGGAGCTACGAGCAGTACTTC.

In this sample, this clonotype turned up a few times. The chain links TRBV7-2 to TRBJ2-7; D is perhaps TRBD1 (6 bases). Germline CDR1 is SGHTA and CDR2 is FQGNSA. This CDR3 contains 16 residues. Trimming left V 4 bases short and J 5 bases short, with 21 bases between. CDR3 region: CASSSLDSRIKNEQYF. The CDR3 bases are TGTGCCAGCAGCTCCTTGGACAGCCGTATTAAGAACGAGCAGTACTTC.

This clonotype was picked up one time. The chain links TRBV27 to TRBJ2-1; 11 bases fit TRBD2. The germline CDR1 and CDR2 sequences are MNHEY and SMNVEV (reference sequence). V lost 4 bases and J lost 8; bases outside the gene matches: 7. This CDR3 has 15 amino acids. Written as DNA, the CDR3 is TGTGCCAGCAGTTACACTAGCGGGGGTACACATGAGCAGTTCTTC. This sequence encodes CASSYTSGGTHEQFF.

V gene TRBV29-1 combines with J gene TRBJ2-5; D is perhaps TRBD1 or TRBD2 (5 bases each). Germline CDR1 SQVTM, CDR2 ANQGSEA. The CDR3 has 14 residues. V was shortened by 7 bases and J by 6 bases, with 21 bases between the two germline ends. This CDR3 is CSDWDGRVLKTQYF. The CDR3 bases are TGCAGCGACTGGGACGGCAGGGTATTAAAGACCCAGTACTTC.

This clonotype was seen only once. The rearrangement links TRBV11-1 to TRBJ2-1, with D perhaps matching TRBD2 (6 bases). The CDR3 is made up of 14 amino acids. Looked up from germline, CDR1 is SGHAT and CDR2 is FQDESV (reference sequence). The V end lost 5 bases, the J end lost 9 bases, and 17 bases lay between the germline ends. CDR3 protein: CASSVRLVDGEQFF. CDR3 coding DNA: TGTGCCAGCAGCGTTCGACTAGTGGACGGTGAGCAGTTCTTC.

The gene calls are TRBV20-1 and TRBJ2-5, with 9 nucleotides matching TRBD2. The CDR3 sequence is 18 residues long. Losses at the gene ends were 0 bases for V and 5 bases for J; bases not matched to a gene: 16. Germline-derived CDR1 and CDR2 are DFQATT and SNEGSKA (reference sequence). The CDR3 loop reads CSARDREGASGAAETQYF. The DNA of the CDR3 is TGCAGTGCTAGAGATAGGGAGGGGGCTAGCGGGGCTGCCGAGACCCAGTACTTC.

The chain uses TRBV7-2 and TRBJ2-1; perhaps TRBD1 as D (6 bases). CDR3 length equals 13 residues. With 3 bases removed from V and 9 bases from J, the gap between germline ends came to 12 bases. Germline CDR1 and CDR2: SGHTA and FQGNSA. In DNA form, the CDR3 reads TGTGCCAGCAGCTTCCAACAGGGTTTTGAGCAGTTCTTC. This encodes CASSFQQGFEQFF.

This sequence joins TRBV20-1 and TRBJ1-6; the D is unclear. CDR3 length: 15 residues. Germline CDR1 reads DFQATT; CDR2 reads SNEGSKA (reference sequence). V lost 5 bases and J lost 6, with 17 bases in between. CDR3 DNA: TGCAGTGCTTTTCGGGCCCTAGCACGTAATTCACCCCTCCACTTT. This gives the protein CSAFRALARNSPLHF.

A few counts support this clonotype. V is TRBV7-9 and J is TRBJ2-5, with D unresolved. V lost 5 bases, J lost 5 bases, and 9 bases lay in between. This CDR3 is 12 amino acids long. CDR1 is SEHNR, CDR2 FQNEAQ, per germline (reference sequence). CDR3 sequence: CASSPPVETQYF. For the CDR3, the DNA is TGTGCCAGCAGCCCACCTGTGGAGACCCAGTACTTC.